The present T cell receptor (beta chain) was sequenced within a study of brain T cells in children with intractable seizures. The time point was: blood from clinic visit 5 months post-surgery; TSC patient then seizure free. Profiling relied on immunoSEQ multiplex PCR, and the TCRdb table lists in-frame clones only, not all of them. The sample yields about 340,000 clones, 85% to 95% seen once. The CDR3 totals 11 residues. V lost 2 bases, J lost 5 bases, and 7 bases lay in between. Germline CDR1 and CDR2: DFQATT and SNEGSKA (reference sequence). The receptor's source is a boy under two years old with tuberous sclerosis and intractable seizures. The sample was peripheral blood, taken about 5 months after surgery. The chain is built from TRBV20-1 and TRBJ2-7; no clear D. CDR3 DNA: TGCAGTGCTAGACAGCTCCACGAGCAGTACTTC. This encodes CSARQLHEQYF.